Each of the 26 T cell receptor beta chains below was sequenced from the same sample in a study of CD8+CD57+ T cells in acquired aplastic anemia. Sequencing was done on patients that had shown CD8+CD57+ cell expansion by flow cytometry. Genomic DNA was employed as the template in profiling TCR beta VDJ and CDR3. TCRdb called the reads again in MiXCR, with one record for every CDR3 protein. In the table there are some 170,000 distinct CDR3 sequences, roughly 63% of which are singletons. Sequences were obtained from sorted CD4+, CD8+, or CD8+CD57+ T cells (not recorded which) from PBMCs. The receptors stem from a human donor with aplastic anemia.

The chain carries TRBV20-1 and TRBJ2-1; 11 nucleotides align to TRBD2. V lost 5 bases and J lost 7; bases outside the gene matches: 7. This CDR3 spans 14 amino acids. Germline values: CDR1 DFQATT, CDR2 SNEGSKA (reference sequence). The CDR3 DNA follows: TGCAGTGCTTCAAATCTAGCGGGAGGTAATGAGCAGTTCTTC. As protein: CSASNLAGGNEQFF.

A note on this clonotype: The junction shows a germline mismatch at one end, possibly a read error. V and J are TRBV5-1 and TRBJ1-4; D ambiguous. Per the germline V gene, CDR1 is SGHRS and CDR2 is YFSETQ. CDR3 length equals 16 residues. CDR3 bases: TGTGCCAGCAGCCTAAACAGAAAGGGAGGTAATGAAAAACTGTTTTTT. Translating gives CASSLNRKGGNEKLFF. The full variable domain, completed using reference TRBV5-1 and TRBJ1-4, is KAGVTQTPRYLIKTRGQQVTLSCSPISGHRSVSWYQQTPGQGLQFLFEYFSETQRNKGNFPGRFSGRQFSNSRSEMNVSTLELGDSALYLCASSLNRKGGNEKLFFGSGTQLSVL.

The chain recombines TRBV20-1 with TRBJ2-1; 8 positions agree with TRBD1. Trimming at V came to 6 bases and at J to 6 bases, leaving 4 bases not matched to a gene. Per the germline V gene, CDR1 is DFQATT and CDR2 is SNEGSKA (reference sequence). The CDR3 is 12 residues long. The CDR3 spells CSAEGQVNEQFF. CDR3 bases: TGCAGTGCGGAGGGACAGGTCAATGAGCAGTTCTTC.

V gene TRBV9 combines with J gene TRBJ2-7; a weak D match, TRBD1 (6 bases). The V end lost 3 bases, the J end lost 2 bases, and 12 bases lay between the germline ends. The CDR3 extends over 14 amino acids. In germline, CDR1 is SGDLS, CDR2 YYNGEE. CDR3 protein: CASSDRDKTYEQYF. The CDR3 DNA reads TGTGCCAGCAGCGACCGGGACAAGACCTACGAGCAGTACTTC.

This clonotype was found many times. This chain links TRBV7-9 with TRBJ1-2; unclear D gene. Trimming removed 4 bases from V and 0 bases from J, with 9 bases in between. The V gene's germline CDR1 is SEHNR and CDR2 FQNEAQ (reference sequence). The CDR3 is 14 residues long. The CDR3 coding sequence is TGTGCCAGCAGCTCGGAAGGGTCTAACTATGGCTACACCTTC. Residues: CASSSEGSNYGYTF.

This chain connects TRBV9 to TRBJ1-2; 9 bases line up with TRBD1. Unmatched junction bases numbered 3, after V lost 0 bases and J lost 6 bases. Germline-derived CDR1 and CDR2 are SGDLS and YYNGEE. CDR3 length: 14 amino acids. The CDR3 region is CASSVVTGGDGYTF. As DNA, the CDR3 is TGTGCCAGCAGCGTAGTGACAGGGGGAGATGGCTACACCTTC. Variable domain in full (rest from reference TRBV9 and TRBJ1-2): DSGVTQTPKHLITATGQRVTLRCSPRSGDLSVYWYQQSLDQGLQFLIQYYNGEERAKGNILERFSAQQFPDLHSELNLSSLELGDSALYFCASSVVTGGDGYTFGSGTRLTVV.

The chain has TRBV20-1 and TRBJ2-5; D gene ambiguous. This CDR3 is built from 14 residues. V was trimmed by 3 bases and J by 4 bases, leaving 15 bases between them. Per germline, CDR1 DFQATT and CDR2 SNEGSKA (reference sequence). The CDR3 nucleotides are TGCAGTGCTAGTTGGCTAGGAACACCAGAGACCCAGTACTTC. Translation gives CSASWLGTPETQYF.

This chain links TRBV25-1 with TRBJ1-1; the D is unclear. CDR1 and CDR2 from the germline V gene are MGHDK and SYGVNS. The CDR3 sequence is 15 residues long. Trimming stripped 1 base from V and 0 bases from J, with 9 bases between. The CDR3 sequence: CASSESSGLNTEAFF. The DNA of the CDR3 is TGTGCCAGCAGTGAATCTAGCGGACTGAACACTGAAGCTTTCTTT.

This clonotype appeared a single time. The V call is TRBV4-2, the J call TRBJ2-7, with 10 bases identical to TRBD2. CDR1 and CDR2 from the germline V gene are LGHNA and YNFKEQ. V dropped 3 bases and J dropped 2; count of bases not matched to a gene: 4. The CDR3 contains 15 residues. The CDR3 DNA reads TGTGCCAGCAGCCACAGCGGGAGGGCGACCTACGAGCAGTACTTC. This encodes CASSHSGRATYEQYF.

V usage is TRBV27 and J usage is TRBJ1-5; possibly TRBD1 for D (6 bases). This CDR3 contains 14 residues. V was shortened by 3 bases and J by 6 bases, with 12 bases between the two germline ends. CDR1 MNHEY and CDR2 SMNVEV come from the germline V gene (reference sequence). The CDR3 is CASSLQGNFQPQHF. For the CDR3, the DNA is TGTGCCAGCAGTTTGCAGGGGAATTTTCAGCCCCAGCATTTT.

The V gene is TRBV30, the J gene TRBJ1-1, with D tentatively TRBD1 (5 bases). This CDR3 has 16 residues. The V and J ends lost 4 bases and 5 bases respectively, with 23 bases between them. The germline CDR1 and CDR2 sequences are GTSNPN and SVGIG (reference sequence). CDR3 nucleotides: TGTGCCTGGACCCCGGGGGGGACGGGATTTTGGACTGAAGCTTTCTTT. It translates to CAWTPGGTGFWTEAFF. The variable domain in full, completed from reference TRBV30 and TRBJ1-1, reads SQTIHQWPATLVQPVGSPLSLECTVEGTSNPNLYWYRQAAGRGLQLLFYSVGIGQISSEVPQNLSASRPQDRQFILSSKKLLLSDSGFYLCAWTPGGTGFWTEAFFGQGTRLTVV.

J is TRBJ2-2 and V is TRBV10-3; perhaps TRBD2 as D (5 bases). From germline, CDR1 is ENHRY and CDR2 SYGVKD. V gave up 6 bases and J gave up 0 bases, with 14 bases separating them. The CDR3 has 16 amino acids. The CDR3 DNA follows: TGTGCCATCAGATCGGGAACGGACGCGAACACCGGGGAGCTGTTTTTT. Its translation: CAIRSGTDANTGELFF.

Ten or more counts support this clonotype. V usage is TRBV7-9 and J usage is TRBJ2-3; 7 nucleotides agree with TRBD1. With V trimmed by 5 bases and J by 5 bases, 7 bases remained unmatched. This CDR3 contains 14 residues. Germline-derived CDR1 and CDR2 are SEHNR and FQNEAQ (reference sequence). The CDR3: CASSPDRVEDTQYF. CDR3 coding DNA: TGTGCCAGCAGCCCAGACAGGGTTGAAGATACGCAGTATTTT.

This clonotype was detected a few times. J is TRBJ2-7 and V is TRBV7-6, with a weak D call TRBD1 (5 bases). Trimming pared 1 base from V and 1 base from J, leaving 11 bases between. Germline V lookup: CDR1 SGHVS, CDR2 FNYEAQ. The CDR3 consists of 15 residues. CDR3 in DNA: TGTGCCAGCAGCTTAGGACCCGACAGTTCCTACGAGCAGTACTTC. It encodes CASSLGPDSSYEQYF.

J is TRBJ2-3 and V is TRBV10-3; 7 bases align to TRBD1. With 2 bases clipped from V and 2 bases from J, the junction kept 1 base outside the gene matches. Germline V CDR1 and CDR2: ENHRY, SYGVKD. The CDR3 consists of 14 residues. In DNA, the CDR3 is TGTGCCATCAGTGAGGGACAGGACACAGATACGCAGTATTTT. Protein sequence: CAISEGQDTDTQYF.

This clonotype was seen many times. J is TRBJ2-1 and V is TRBV7-8; no clear D. The CDR3 totals 13 residues. V was shortened by 2 bases and J by 5 bases, with 7 bases between the two germline ends. Germline CDR1 is SGHVS and CDR2 is FQNEAQ. CDR3 sequence: CASSLTEDNEQFF. In DNA form, the CDR3 reads TGTGCCAGCAGCTTAACAGAGGACAATGAGCAGTTCTTC.

The chain combines TRBV19 with TRBJ2-6, with D perhaps matching TRBD2 (5 bases). Trimming removed 10 bases at V and 1 base at J, with 20 bases between. Germline-derived CDR1 and CDR2 are LNHDA and SQIVND (reference sequence). There are 17 residues in the CDR3. CDR3 protein: CATQETWRSSGANVLTF. The CDR3 DNA sequence: TGTGCCACCCAGGAGACCTGGAGGTCTTCTGGGGCCAACGTCCTGACTTTC.

This clonotype appeared a single time. The chain carries TRBV7-7 and TRBJ2-2, with 7 bases that match TRBD2. The ends lost 2 bases at V and 8 bases at J; junction bases unmatched: 11. CDR3 length equals 16 residues. Germline V gene lookup returns CDR1 SSHAT and CDR2 FNYEAQ (reference sequence). CDR3 coding DNA: TGTGCCAGCAGCTTATCCGCCCCAACAGCGGGAGGGGAGCTGTTTTTT. Protein product: CASSLSAPTAGGELFF. The whole variable domain, filled in from reference TRBV7-7 and TRBJ2-2, reads GAGVSQSPRYKVTKRGQDVTLRCDPISSHATLYWYQQALGQGPEFLTYFNYEAQPDKSGLPSDRFSAERPEGSISTLTIQRTEQRDSAMYRCASSLSAPTAGGELFFGEGSRLTVL.

This rearrangement joins TRBV7-3 to TRBJ2-5; either TRBD1 or TRBD2 may supply D (5 bases each). The CDR3 runs to 16 residues. The germline gives CDR1 SGHTA, CDR2 FQGTGA. The V and J ends lost 2 bases and 4 bases respectively, with 17 bases between them. The chain's CDR3 is CASSLVVGPGGETQYF. The CDR3 nucleotides are TGTGCCAGCAGCTTAGTGGTCGGGCCTGGGGGAGAGACCCAGTACTTC.

This clonotype appeared many times. This chain uses TRBV7-3 with TRBJ2-2, with D uncertain. The V end lost 1 base, the J end lost 7 bases, and 4 bases lay between the germline ends. The CDR3 loop spans 12 amino acids. The germline V gene has CDR1 SGHTA and CDR2 FQGTGA. The CDR3 spells CASSLIGGELFF. The CDR3 bases are TGTGCCAGCAGCTTAATAGGCGGGGAGCTGTTTTTT.

This chain joins TRBV9 and TRBJ1-6; 10 bases agree with TRBD1. Per the germline V gene, CDR1 is SGDLS and CDR2 is YYNGEE. J was trimmed by 10 bases and V by 0 bases; bases with no gene match: 7. The CDR3 sequence is 16 residues long. The CDR3 bases are TGTGCCAGCAGCGTAGAGGGGACAGGGGTCGGGTCACCCCTCCACTTT. Translated, it gives CASSVEGTGVGSPLHF. The full variable domain, its missing parts supplied by reference TRBV9 and TRBJ1-6, is DSGVTQTPKHLITATGQRVTLRCSPRSGDLSVYWYQQSLDQGLQFLIQYYNGEERAKGNILERFSAQQFPDLHSELNLSSLELGDSALYFCASSVEGTGVGSPLHFGNGTRLTVT.

The rearrangement uses TRBV7-3 and TRBJ2-7; 7 bases map to TRBD2. From germline, CDR1 is SGHTA and CDR2 FQGTGA. This CDR3 region has 14 residues. The ends lost 5 bases at V and 3 bases at J; junction bases unmatched: 7. CDR3 protein: CASSPSRDYYEQYF. DNA for the CDR3: TGTGCCAGCAGCCCCTCCCGGGACTACTACGAGCAGTACTTC.

This chain links TRBV5-8 with TRBJ2-1, with no clear D. Trimming stripped 2 bases from V and 8 bases from J, with 8 bases between. The germline gives CDR1 SGHTS, CDR2 YDEGEE. The CDR3 consists of 12 residues. The CDR3 sequence is CASSLLGYEQFF. The CDR3 nucleotides are TGTGCCAGCAGCTTACTGGGCTATGAGCAGTTCTTC.

This clonotype turned up a few times. The chain employs TRBV10-3 and TRBJ2-7; 10 bases align to TRBD1. Per the germline V gene, CDR1 is ENHRY and CDR2 is SYGVKD. Unmatched junction bases numbered 2, after V lost 4 bases and J lost 2 bases. The CDR3 covers 14 residues. Here the CDR3 reads CAISAGQGAYEQYF. The CDR3 coding sequence is TGTGCCATCAGTGCAGGACAGGGGGCCTACGAGCAGTACTTC.

J is TRBJ1-4 and V is TRBV19, with no clear D. CDR1 is LNHDA, CDR2 SQIVND, per germline (reference sequence). V was pared by 3 bases and J by 2 bases, with 7 bases between. This CDR3 spans 14 amino acids. CDR3 region: CASSIVRTNEKLFF. CDR3 nucleotides: TGTGCCAGTAGTATCGTCAGGACTAATGAAAAACTGTTTTTT.

The CDR3 DNA follows: TGTGCCAGTAGTTACAGGGGCAGTGGCTACACCTTC. Translating gives CASSYRGSGYTF. The gene calls are TRBV19 and TRBJ1-2, with 7 bases identical to TRBD1. The CDR3 runs to 12 residues. The germline V gene has CDR1 LNHDA and CDR2 SQIVND (reference sequence). Trimming cost V 5 bases and J 7 bases; bases outside gene matches: 4. Complete variable domain (other parts from reference TRBV19 and TRBJ1-2): DGGITQSPKYLFRKEGQNVTLSCEQNLNHDAMYWYRQDPGQGLRLIYYSQIVNDFQKGDIAEGYSVSREKKESFPLTVTSAQKNPTAFYLCASSYRGSGYTFGSGTRLTVV.